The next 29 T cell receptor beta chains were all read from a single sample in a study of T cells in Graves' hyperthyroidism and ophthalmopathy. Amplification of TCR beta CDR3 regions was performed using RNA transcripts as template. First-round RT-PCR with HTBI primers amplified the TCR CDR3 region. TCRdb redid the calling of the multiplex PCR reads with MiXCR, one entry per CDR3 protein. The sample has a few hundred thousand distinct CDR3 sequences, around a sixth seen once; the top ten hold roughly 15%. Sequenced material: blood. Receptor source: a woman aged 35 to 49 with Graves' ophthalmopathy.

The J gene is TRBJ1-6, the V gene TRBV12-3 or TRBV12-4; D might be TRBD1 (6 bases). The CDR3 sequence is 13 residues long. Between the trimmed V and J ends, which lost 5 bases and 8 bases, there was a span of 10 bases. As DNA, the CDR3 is TGTGCCAGCAGTGTAACAGGGTATTCACCCCTCCACTTT. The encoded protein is CASSVTGYSPLHF.

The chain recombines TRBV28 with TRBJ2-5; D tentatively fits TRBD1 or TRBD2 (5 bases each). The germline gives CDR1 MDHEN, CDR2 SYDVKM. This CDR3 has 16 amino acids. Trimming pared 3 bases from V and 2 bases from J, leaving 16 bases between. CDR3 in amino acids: CASSFYPGAAQETQYF. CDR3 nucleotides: TGTGCCAGCAGTTTCTACCCCGGGGCAGCACAAGAGACCCAGTACTTC. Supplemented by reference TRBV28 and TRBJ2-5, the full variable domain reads DVKVTQSSRYLVKRTGEKVFLECVQDMDHENMFWYRQDPGLGLRLIYFSYDVKMKEKGDIPEGYSVSREKKERFSLILESASTNQTSMYLCASSFYPGAAQETQYFGPGTRLLVL.

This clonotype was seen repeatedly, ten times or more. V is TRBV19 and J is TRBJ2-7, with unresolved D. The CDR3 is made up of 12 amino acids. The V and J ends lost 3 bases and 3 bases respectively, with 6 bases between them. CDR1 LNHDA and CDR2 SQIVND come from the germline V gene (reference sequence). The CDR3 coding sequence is TGTGCCAGTAGTATGGTAGGCTACGAGCAGTACTTC. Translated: CASSMVGYEQYF. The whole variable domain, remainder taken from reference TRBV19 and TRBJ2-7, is DGGITQSPKYLFRKEGQNVTLSCEQNLNHDAMYWYRQDPGQGLRLIYYSQIVNDFQKGDIAEGYSVSREKKESFPLTVTSAQKNPTAFYLCASSMVGYEQYFGPGTRLTVT.

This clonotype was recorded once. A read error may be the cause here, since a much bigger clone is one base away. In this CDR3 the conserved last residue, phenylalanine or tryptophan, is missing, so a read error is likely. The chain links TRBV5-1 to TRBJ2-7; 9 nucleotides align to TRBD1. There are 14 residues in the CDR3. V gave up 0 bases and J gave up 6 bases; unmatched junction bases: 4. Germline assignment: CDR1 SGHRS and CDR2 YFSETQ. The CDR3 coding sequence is TGCGCCAGCAGCTTGGCACAGGGGGCTGGCGAGCAGTACCTC. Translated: CASSLAQGAGEQYL.

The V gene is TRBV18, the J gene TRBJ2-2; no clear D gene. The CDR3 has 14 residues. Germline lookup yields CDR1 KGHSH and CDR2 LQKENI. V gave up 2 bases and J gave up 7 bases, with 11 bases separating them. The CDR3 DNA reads TGTGCCAGCTCACCAGGCTCAGTCGGCGGGGAGCTGTTTTTT. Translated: CASSPGSVGGELFF.

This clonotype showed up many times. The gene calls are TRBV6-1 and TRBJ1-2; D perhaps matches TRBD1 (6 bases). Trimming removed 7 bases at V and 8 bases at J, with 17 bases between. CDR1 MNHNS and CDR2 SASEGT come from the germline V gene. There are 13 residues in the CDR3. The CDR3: CASTLTGLNGYTF. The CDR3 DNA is TGTGCCAGCACCCTTACAGGGCTGAACGGCTACACCTTC.

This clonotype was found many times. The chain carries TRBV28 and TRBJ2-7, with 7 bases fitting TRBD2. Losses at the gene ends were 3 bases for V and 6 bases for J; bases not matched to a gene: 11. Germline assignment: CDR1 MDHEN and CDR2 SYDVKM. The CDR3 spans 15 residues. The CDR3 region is CASSFLTAGVGEQYF. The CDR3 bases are TGTGCCAGCAGTTTCTTGACGGCGGGAGTGGGCGAGCAGTACTTC. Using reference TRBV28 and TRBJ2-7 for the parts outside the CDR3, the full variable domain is DVKVTQSSRYLVKRTGEKVFLECVQDMDHENMFWYRQDPGLGLRLIYFSYDVKMKEKGDIPEGYSVSREKKERFSLILESASTNQTSMYLCASSFLTAGVGEQYFGPGTRLTVT.

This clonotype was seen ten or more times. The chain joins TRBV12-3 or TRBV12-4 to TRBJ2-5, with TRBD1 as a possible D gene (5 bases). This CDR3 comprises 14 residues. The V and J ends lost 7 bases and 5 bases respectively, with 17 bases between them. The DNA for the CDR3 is TGTGCCAGCACCCGAACGCAGGGTGGCGAGACCCAGTACTTC. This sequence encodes CASTRTQGGETQYF.

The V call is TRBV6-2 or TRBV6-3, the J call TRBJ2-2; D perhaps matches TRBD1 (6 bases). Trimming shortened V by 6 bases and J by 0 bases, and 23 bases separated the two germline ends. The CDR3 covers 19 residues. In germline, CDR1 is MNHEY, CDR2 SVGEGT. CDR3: CASSSYDAEQGSNTGELFF. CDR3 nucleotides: TGTGCCAGCAGCTCTTACGACGCGGAACAGGGATCGAACACCGGGGAGCTGTTTTTT.

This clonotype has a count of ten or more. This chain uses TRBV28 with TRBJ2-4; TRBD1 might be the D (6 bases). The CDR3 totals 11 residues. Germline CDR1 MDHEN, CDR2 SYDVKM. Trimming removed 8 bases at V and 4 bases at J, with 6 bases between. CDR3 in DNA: TGTGCCAGCCAGGGGAAAAACATTCAGTACTTC. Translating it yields CASQGKNIQYF.

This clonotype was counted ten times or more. CDR3 nucleotides: TGCAGTGCTAGTGATTACCAAGAGACCCAGTACTTC. It translates to CSASDYQETQYF. The chain is built from TRBV20-1 and TRBJ2-5; D unclear. CDR3 size: 12 residues. With 3 bases removed from V and 0 bases from J, the gap between germline ends came to 5 bases. Germline values: CDR1 DFQATT, CDR2 SNEGSKA (reference sequence).

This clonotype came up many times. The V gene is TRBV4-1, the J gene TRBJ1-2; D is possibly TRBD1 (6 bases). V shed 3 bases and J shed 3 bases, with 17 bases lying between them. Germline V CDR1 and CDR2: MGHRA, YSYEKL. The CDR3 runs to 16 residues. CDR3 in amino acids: CASSQHTGNVDYGYTF. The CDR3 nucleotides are TGCGCCAGCAGCCAGCACACAGGGAATGTAGACTATGGCTACACCTTC.

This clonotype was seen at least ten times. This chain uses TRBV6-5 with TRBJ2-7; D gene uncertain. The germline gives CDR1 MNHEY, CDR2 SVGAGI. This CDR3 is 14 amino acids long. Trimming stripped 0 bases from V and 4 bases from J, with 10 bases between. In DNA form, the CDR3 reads TGTGCCAGCAGTTACTCTGACCGAACTTACGAGCAGTACTTC. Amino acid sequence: CASSYSDRTYEQYF.

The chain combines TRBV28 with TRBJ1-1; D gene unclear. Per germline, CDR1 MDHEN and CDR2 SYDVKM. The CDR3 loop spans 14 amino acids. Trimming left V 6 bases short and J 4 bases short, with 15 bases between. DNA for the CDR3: TGTGCCAGCAGGCTAAGACGGGGTTCCACTGAAGCTTTCTTT. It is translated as CASRLRRGSTEAFF.

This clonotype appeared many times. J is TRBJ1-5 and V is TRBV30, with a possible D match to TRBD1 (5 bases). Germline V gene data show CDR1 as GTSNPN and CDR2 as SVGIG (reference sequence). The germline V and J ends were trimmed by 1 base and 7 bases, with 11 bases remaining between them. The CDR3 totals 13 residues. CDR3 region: CAWSGGGEQPQHF. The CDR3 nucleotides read TGTGCCTGGAGTGGGGGGGGTGAGCAGCCCCAGCATTTT.

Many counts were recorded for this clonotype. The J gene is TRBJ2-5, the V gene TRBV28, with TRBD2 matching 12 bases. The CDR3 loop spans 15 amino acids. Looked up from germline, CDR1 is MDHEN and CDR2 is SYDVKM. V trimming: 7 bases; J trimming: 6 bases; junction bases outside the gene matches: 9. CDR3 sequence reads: CASISLAGGGKTQYF. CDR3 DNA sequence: TGTGCCAGCATCTCCCTAGCGGGAGGGGGGAAGACCCAGTACTTC.

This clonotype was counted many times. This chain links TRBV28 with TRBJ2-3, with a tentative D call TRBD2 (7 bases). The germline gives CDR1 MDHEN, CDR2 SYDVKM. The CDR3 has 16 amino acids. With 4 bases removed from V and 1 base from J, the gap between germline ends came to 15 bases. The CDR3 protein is CASSSPGGDGTDTQYF. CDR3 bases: TGTGCCAGCAGTTCCCCGGGGGGCGATGGCACAGATACGCAGTATTTT.

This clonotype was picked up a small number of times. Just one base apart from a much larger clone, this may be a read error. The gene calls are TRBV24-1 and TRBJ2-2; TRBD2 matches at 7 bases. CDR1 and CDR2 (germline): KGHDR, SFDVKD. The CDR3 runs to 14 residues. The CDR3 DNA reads TGTGTCACCAGTGCCGCGGGGGTGACCGGGGAGCTGTTTTTT. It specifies CVTSAAGVTGELFF.

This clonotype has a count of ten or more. This chain's CDR3 is CASSPSGAGNNQPQHF. CDR3 in DNA: TGTGCCAGCAGTCCCAGCGGGGCAGGGAACAATCAGCCCCAGCATTTT. J is TRBJ1-5 and V is TRBV28; perhaps TRBD1 as D (5 bases). Germline CDR1 is MDHEN and CDR2 is SYDVKM. Trimming stripped 5 bases from V and 3 bases from J, with 17 bases between. CDR3 size: 16 residues.

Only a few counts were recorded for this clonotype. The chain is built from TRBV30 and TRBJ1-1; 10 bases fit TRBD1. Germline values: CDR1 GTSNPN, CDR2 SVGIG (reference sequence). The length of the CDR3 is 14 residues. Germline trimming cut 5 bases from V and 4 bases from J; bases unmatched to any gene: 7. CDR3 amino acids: CAWDTGTGVTEAFF. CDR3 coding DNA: TGTGCCTGGGATACCGGGACAGGGGTCACTGAAGCTTTCTTT.

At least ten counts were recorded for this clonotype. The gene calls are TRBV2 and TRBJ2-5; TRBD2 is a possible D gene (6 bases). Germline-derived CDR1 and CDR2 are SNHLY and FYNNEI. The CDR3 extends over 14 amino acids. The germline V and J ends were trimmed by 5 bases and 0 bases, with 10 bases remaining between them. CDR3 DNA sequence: TGTGCCAGCAGTTTAGGGAGGTACCAAGAGACCCAGTACTTC. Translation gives CASSLGRYQETQYF.

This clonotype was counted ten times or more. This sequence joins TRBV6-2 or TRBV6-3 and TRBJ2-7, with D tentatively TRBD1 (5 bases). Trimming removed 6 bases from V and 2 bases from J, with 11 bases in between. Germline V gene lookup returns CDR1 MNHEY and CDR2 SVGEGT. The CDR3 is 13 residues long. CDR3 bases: TGTGCCAGCAGCAACAGGCTAACCTACGAGCAGTACTTC. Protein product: CASSNRLTYEQYF.

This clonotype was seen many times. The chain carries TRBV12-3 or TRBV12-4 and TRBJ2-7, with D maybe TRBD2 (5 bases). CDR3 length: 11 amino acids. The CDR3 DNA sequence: TGTGCCAGCAGCCCCAGCCCCTACCGGGGCGTC. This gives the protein CASSPSPYRGV.

Here the CDR3 DNA reads TGTGCCAGCATGAGTTCAGGCGTGGAGCAGTACTTC. Protein: CASMSSGVEQYF. V and J are TRBV6-1 and TRBJ2-7, with D hard to call. CDR1 is MNHNS, CDR2 SASEGT, per germline. The germline V and J ends were trimmed by 7 bases and 7 bases, with 14 bases remaining between them. CDR3 size: 12 residues.

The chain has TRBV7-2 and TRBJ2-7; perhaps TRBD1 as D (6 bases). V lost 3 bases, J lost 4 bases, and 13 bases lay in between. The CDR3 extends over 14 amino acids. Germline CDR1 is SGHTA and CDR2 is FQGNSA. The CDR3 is CASSFTGTPYEQYF. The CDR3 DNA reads TGTGCCAGCAGCTTTACAGGGACCCCTTACGAGCAGTACTTC. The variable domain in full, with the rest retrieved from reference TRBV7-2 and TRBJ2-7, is GAGVSQSPSNKVTEKGKDVELRCDPISGHTALYWYRQSLGQGLEFLIYFQGNSAPDKSGLPSDRFSAERTGGSVSTLTIQRTQQEDSAVYLCASSFTGTPYEQYFGPGTRLTVT.

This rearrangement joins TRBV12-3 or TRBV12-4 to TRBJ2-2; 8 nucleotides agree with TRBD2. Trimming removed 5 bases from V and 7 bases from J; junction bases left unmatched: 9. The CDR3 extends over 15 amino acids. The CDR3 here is CASSNTSGRDGELFF. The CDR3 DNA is TGTGCCAGCAGTAACACCAGCGGGAGAGACGGGGAGCTGTTTTTT.

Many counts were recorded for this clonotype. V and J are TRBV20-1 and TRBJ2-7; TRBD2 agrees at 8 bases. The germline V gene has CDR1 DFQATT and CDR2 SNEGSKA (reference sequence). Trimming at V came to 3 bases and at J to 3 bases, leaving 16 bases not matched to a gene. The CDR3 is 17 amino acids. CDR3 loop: CSASPIFGGTRLYEQYF. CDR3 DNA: TGCAGTGCTAGCCCCATTTTTGGTGGGACTAGGCTCTACGAGCAGTACTTC.

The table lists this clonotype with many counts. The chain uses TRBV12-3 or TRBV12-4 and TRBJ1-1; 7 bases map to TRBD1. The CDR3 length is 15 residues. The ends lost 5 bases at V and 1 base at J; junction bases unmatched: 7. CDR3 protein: CASSPRGGGNTEAFF. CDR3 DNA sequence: TGTGCCAGCAGTCCAAGAGGGGGCGGGAACACTGAAGCTTTCTTT.

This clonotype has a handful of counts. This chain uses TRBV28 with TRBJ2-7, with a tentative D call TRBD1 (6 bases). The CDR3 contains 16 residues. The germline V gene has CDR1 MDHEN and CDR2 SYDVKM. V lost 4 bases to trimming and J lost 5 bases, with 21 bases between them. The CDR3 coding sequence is TGTGCCAGCAGTTCCCTATTACAGGGCCTACCAGACGAGCAGTACTTC. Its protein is CASSSLLQGLPDEQYF.